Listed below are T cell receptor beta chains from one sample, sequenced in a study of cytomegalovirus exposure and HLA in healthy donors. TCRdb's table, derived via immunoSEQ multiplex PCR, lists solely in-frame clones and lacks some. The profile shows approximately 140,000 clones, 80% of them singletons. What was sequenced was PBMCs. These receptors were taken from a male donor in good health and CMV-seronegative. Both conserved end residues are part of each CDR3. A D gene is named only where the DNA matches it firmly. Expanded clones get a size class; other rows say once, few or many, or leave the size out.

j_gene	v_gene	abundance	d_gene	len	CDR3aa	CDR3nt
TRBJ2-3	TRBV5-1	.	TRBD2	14	CASSQTGGTDTQYF	TGCGCCAGCAGCCAGACGGGGGGTACAGATACGCAGTATTTT
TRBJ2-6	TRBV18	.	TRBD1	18	CASSPEGALISGANVLTF	TGTGCCAGCTCACCCGAGGGGGCTCTAATATCTGGGGCCAACGTCCTGACTTTC
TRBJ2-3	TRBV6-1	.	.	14	CASSVGGRLDTQYF	TGTGCCAGCAGTGTCGGGGGGCGCTTGGATACGCAGTATTTT
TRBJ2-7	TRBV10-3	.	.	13	CATTGTPTYEQYF	TGTGCCACTACCGGGACTCCAACCTACGAGCAGTACTTC
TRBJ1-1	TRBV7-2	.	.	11	CASSFITEAFF	TGTGCCAGCAGCTTCATCACTGAAGCTTTCTTT
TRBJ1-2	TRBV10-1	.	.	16	CASTSRGIKGIYGYTF	TGCGCCAGCACTTCGAGAGGGATTAAGGGAATCTATGGCTACACCTTC
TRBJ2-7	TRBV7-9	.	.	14	CASSPGVAGEEQYF	TGTGCCAGCAGCCCAGGGGTCGCCGGGGAGGAGCAGTACTTC
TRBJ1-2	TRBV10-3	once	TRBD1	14	CATAPSDRDYGYTF	TGTGCCACCGCCCCCTCCGACAGGGACTATGGCTACACCTTC
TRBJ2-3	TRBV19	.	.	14	CASSINPPTDTQYF	TGTGCCAGTAGTATTAATCCTCCCACAGATACGCAGTATTTT
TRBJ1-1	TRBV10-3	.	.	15	CAISESMGTNTEAFF	TGTGCCATCAGTGAGTCGATGGGGACTAACACTGAAGCTTTCTTT
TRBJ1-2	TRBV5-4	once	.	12	CASSSEAYGYTF	TGTGCCAGCAGCTCAGAGGCGTATGGCTACACCTTC
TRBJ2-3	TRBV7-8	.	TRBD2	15	CASRRGGGAADTQYF	TGTGCCAGCAGACGGGGGGGAGGGGCTGCAGATACGCAGTATTTT
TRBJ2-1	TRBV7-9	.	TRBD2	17	CASSPNGGEALYNEQFF	TGTGCCAGCAGCCCCAACGGGGGGGAGGCTTTATACAATGAGCAGTTCTTC
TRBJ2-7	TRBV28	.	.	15	CASSTRADGNYEQYF	TGTGCCAGCAGCACAAGGGCGGACGGGAACTACGAGCAGTACTTC
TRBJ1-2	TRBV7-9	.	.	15	CSSSLTPAGDGGYTF	TGTTCCAGCAGCCTGACCCCCGCAGGGGATGGGGGCTACACCTTC
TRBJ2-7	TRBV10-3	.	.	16	CAISESGGSLSYEQYF	TGTGCCATCAGTGAGTCGGGGGGTAGCCTATCCTACGAGCAGTACTTC
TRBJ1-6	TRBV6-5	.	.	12	CASSYFGSPLHF	TGTGCCAGCAGTTACTTCGGTTCACCCCTCCACTTT
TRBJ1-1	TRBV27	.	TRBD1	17	CASRKGQGGTLNTEAFF	TGTGCCAGCAGGAAAGGACAGGGAGGTACCCTTAACACTGAAGCTTTCTTT
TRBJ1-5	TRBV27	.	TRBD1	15	CASSSQGTGSQPQHF	TGTGCCAGCAGTTCGCAAGGGACAGGGTCTCAGCCCCAGCATTTT
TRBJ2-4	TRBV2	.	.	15	CASSDGVLAKNSQYF	TGTGCCAGCAGTGATGGTGTGCTAGCCAAAAACAGTCAGTACTTC
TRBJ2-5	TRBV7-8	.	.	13	CASEVLSAGTQYF	TGTGCCAGTGAAGTGCTGTCGGCGGGGACCCAGTACTTC
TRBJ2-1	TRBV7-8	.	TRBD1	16	CASSLGYEGADNEQFF	TGTGCCAGCAGCTTAGGGTATGAGGGGGCCGACAATGAGCAGTTCTTC
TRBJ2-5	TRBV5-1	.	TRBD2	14	CASSPIAGEETQYF	TGCGCCAGCAGCCCAATAGCGGGGGAAGAGACCCAGTACTTC
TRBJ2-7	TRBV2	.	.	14	CASMSGLPSYEQYF	TGTGCCAGCATGAGCGGGCTACCTTCCTACGAGCAGTACTTC
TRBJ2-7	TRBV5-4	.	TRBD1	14	CASSPDRGPYEQYF	TGTGCCAGCAGCCCGGACAGGGGGCCCTACGAGCAGTACTTC
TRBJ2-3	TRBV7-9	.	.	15	CASSPGGPGTDTQYF	TGTGCCAGCAGCCCCGGGGGGCCCGGCACAGATACGCAGTATTTT
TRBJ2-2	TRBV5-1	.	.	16	CASSWGGVLGDGELFF	TGCGCCAGCAGCTGGGGAGGCGTCCTAGGGGACGGGGAGCTGTTTTTT
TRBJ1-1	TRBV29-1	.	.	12	CSADSTNTEAFF	TGCAGCGCCGACAGCACCAACACTGAAGCTTTCTTT
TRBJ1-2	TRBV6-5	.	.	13	CASSYEGNYGYTF	TGTGCCAGCAGTTACGAGGGTAACTATGGCTACACCTTC